One and the same sample provided the 30 T cell receptor beta chains below, sequenced in a study of OX40 agonist ivuxolimab in advanced cancers. Only in-frame clones appear in the TCRdb table, and some are missing; sequencing was by immunoSEQ multiplex PCR. The sample lists 33,000 or so clones; around 87% were seen once. Here the sequenced sample was CD4+ or CD8+ T cells sorted from blood, taken in a trial of the OX40 agonist ivuxolimab. The receptors were sampled from an adult with an advanced solid tumor such as melanoma, head and neck, liver or kidney cancer.

The chain has TRBV29-1 and TRBJ2-5; the D is unclear. The CDR3 spans 14 residues. V shed 3 bases and J shed 0 bases, with 11 bases lying between them. The germline V gene encodes CDR1 SQVTM and CDR2 ANQGSEA. CDR3 in DNA: TGCAGCGTTGATGGGCAGGCGTACCAAGAGACCCAGTACTTC. The encoded protein is CSVDGQAYQETQYF.

The chain links TRBV19 to TRBJ2-4; a weak D match, TRBD1 (5 bases). V shed 9 bases and J shed 0 bases, with 15 bases lying between them. Looked up from germline, CDR1 is LNHDA and CDR2 is SQIVND (reference sequence). The CDR3 covers 15 residues. This CDR3 reads CASEDQGGAKNIQYF. The DNA for the CDR3 is TGTGCCAGCGAAGACCAGGGTGGAGCCAAAAACATTCAGTACTTC.

CDR3 DNA: TGCGCCAGCAGCTTGGGGGGTAGAACTAGCACAGATACGCAGTATTTT. Its translation: CASSLGGRTSTDTQYF. The chain couples TRBV5-1 to TRBJ2-3; no clear D. The CDR3 is made up of 16 amino acids. Germline V gene data show CDR1 as SGHRS and CDR2 as YFSETQ. The V and J ends lost 0 bases and 0 bases respectively, with 11 bases between them.

The V call is TRBV5-1, the J call TRBJ2-3, with TRBD1 as a possible D gene (6 bases). Between the trimmed V and J ends, which lost 4 bases and 2 bases, there was a span of 14 bases. CDR1 is SGHRS and CDR2 is YFSETQ in the germline V gene. CDR3 size: 15 residues. The CDR3 sequence is CASSLQGLITDTQYF. The CDR3 DNA reads TGCGCCAGCAGCCTACAGGGATTGATCACAGATACGCAGTATTTT.

The V and J genes are TRBV18 and TRBJ1-1; D may be TRBD1 (6 bases). V was trimmed by 0 bases and J by 4 bases, leaving 12 bases between them. CDR3 length equals 15 residues. CDR1 and CDR2 (germline): KGHSH, LQKENI. CDR3 bases: TGTGCCAGCTCACCACCATCGGGGGGCCTCACTGAAGCTTTCTTT. This translates into CASSPPSGGLTEAFF. The whole variable domain, remainder taken from reference TRBV18 and TRBJ1-1, is NAGVMQNPRHLVRRRGQEARLRCSPMKGHSHVYWYRQLPEEGLKFMVYLQKENIIDESGMPKERFSAEFPKEGPSILRIQQVVRGDSAAYFCASSPPSGGLTEAFFGQGTRLTVV.

The gene calls are TRBV18 and TRBJ1-4, with 7 bases fitting TRBD1. V lost 8 bases to trimming and J lost 8 bases; unmatched junction nucleotides: 11. The germline gives CDR1 KGHSH, CDR2 LQKENI. The CDR3 totals 14 residues. In DNA form, the CDR3 reads TGTGCCAGCCGAACAGGGGCGATAGGGGAAAAACTGTTTTTT. As protein: CASRTGAIGEKLFF.

The chain links TRBV6-5 to TRBJ2-1, with 9 bases identical to TRBD1. V lost 2 bases to trimming and J lost 2 bases; unmatched junction nucleotides: 1. The CDR3 spans 15 residues. Germline assignment: CDR1 MNHEY and CDR2 SVGAGI. Here the CDR3 DNA reads TGTGCCAGCAGTTACGGGACAGGGCCCTACAATGAGCAGTTCTTC. It encodes CASSYGTGPYNEQFF.

The V gene is TRBV29-1, the J gene TRBJ1-1; 12 positions match TRBD1. CDR3 length: 15 amino acids. Trimming cost V 7 bases and J 9 bases; bases outside gene matches: 15. CDR1 is SQVTM, CDR2 ANQGSEA, per germline. This CDR3 is CSADSGTGGDSQAFF. DNA of the CDR3: TGCAGCGCTGACTCCGGGACAGGGGGCGACAGCCAAGCTTTCTTT.

The J gene is TRBJ2-7, the V gene TRBV18; no firm D call. V was clipped by 0 bases and J by 3 bases, with 9 bases between them. Germline values: CDR1 KGHSH, CDR2 LQKENI. This CDR3 spans 14 amino acids. The CDR3 is CASSPPNSNYEQYF. The CDR3 DNA is TGTGCCAGCTCACCACCTAACAGCAACTACGAGCAGTACTTC.

The V call is TRBV14, the J call TRBJ2-2; D gene ambiguous. V lost 0 bases and J 5 bases, leaving 7 bases between the germline ends. Germline lookup yields CDR1 SGHDN and CDR2 FVKESK. The CDR3 covers 14 residues. The CDR3 region has the DNA TGTGCCAGCAGCCAAGATATTGGGACCGGGGAGCTGTTTTTT. Translation: CASSQDIGTGELFF.

CDR3 region: CASSRHGTGNTGELFF. The CDR3 DNA reads TGTGCCAGCAGCCGCCACGGGACAGGAAACACCGGGGAGCTGTTTTTT. This sequence joins TRBV28 and TRBJ2-2, with 8 bases that match TRBD1. Germline V gene lookup returns CDR1 MDHEN and CDR2 SYDVKM. This CDR3 has 16 residues. J lost 2 bases, V lost 6 bases, and 8 bases had no gene match. Based on the CDR3 plus reference TRBV28 and TRBJ2-2, the full variable domain is DVKVTQSSRYLVKRTGEKVFLECVQDMDHENMFWYRQDPGLGLRLIYFSYDVKMKEKGDIPEGYSVSREKKERFSLILESASTNQTSMYLCASSRHGTGNTGELFFGEGSRLTVL.

The table lists this clone with a count of one. This chain connects TRBV19 to TRBJ1-2; TRBD1 aligns across 7 bases. Germline lookup yields CDR1 LNHDA and CDR2 SQIVND (reference sequence). V shed 5 bases, J shed 8 bases, and the junction held 8 bases outside the gene matches. This CDR3 contains 13 residues. Here the CDR3 DNA reads TGTGCCAGTAGTGAGGGACAGATGGTCGGCTACACCTTC. The encoded protein is CASSEGQMVGYTF.

CDR3 in amino acids: CASSVENTEAFF. As DNA, the CDR3 is TGTGCCAGCAGCGTAGAGAATACTGAAGCTTTCTTT. This chain links TRBV7-9 with TRBJ1-1; D remains unclear. Germline-derived CDR1 and CDR2 are SEHNR and FQNEAQ (reference sequence). There are 12 residues in the CDR3. Between the trimmed V and J ends, which lost 5 bases and 5 bases, there was a span of 9 bases.

The chain is built from TRBV7-2 and TRBJ1-1; unclear D gene. The CDR3 contains 14 residues. Per germline, CDR1 SGHTA and CDR2 FQGNSA. V lost 1 base and J 1 base, leaving 7 bases between the germline ends. CDR3 nucleotide sequence: TGTGCCAGCAGCTTAGAAAGTACGAACACTGAAGCTTTCTTT. Its translation is CASSLESTNTEAFF.

This clone was recorded once. At the DNA level, this CDR3 is encoded by other sequences in the same sample as well. The chain recombines TRBV11-2 with TRBJ2-3; D is perhaps TRBD1 or TRBD2 (6 bases each). Germline V gene lookup returns CDR1 SGHAT and CDR2 FQNNGV. V was cut by 3 bases and J by 0 bases, with 7 bases left in between. The CDR3 is 14 residues long. In DNA, the CDR3 is TGTGCCAGCAGCTTCGGGGGCAGCACAGATACGCAGTATTTT. This encodes CASSFGGSTDTQYF.

The CDR3 loop reads CASSSGTSAYNEQFF. Here the CDR3 DNA reads TGCGCCAGCAGCTCCGGGACTAGCGCTTACAATGAGCAGTTCTTC. This sequence joins TRBV5-1 and TRBJ2-1, with 10 positions matching TRBD2. Germline V CDR1 and CDR2: SGHRS, YFSETQ. Trimming at V came to 3 bases and at J to 4 bases, leaving 4 bases not matched to a gene. The CDR3 consists of 15 residues.

The rearrangement joins TRBV11-2 to TRBJ2-3; TRBD2 aligns across 7 bases. After removal of 5 bases from V and 1 base from J, the junction contained 9 bases not matched to a gene. In germline, CDR1 is SGHAT, CDR2 FQNNGV. The CDR3 length is 16 residues. The CDR3 protein is CASSPVAGAGTDTQYF. The CDR3 nucleotides read TGTGCCAGCAGCCCAGTGGCGGGAGCCGGCACAGATACGCAGTATTTT.

J is TRBJ1-4 and V is TRBV19; D is undetermined. Trimming left V 9 bases short and J 8 bases short, with 19 bases between. The CDR3 sequence is 14 residues long. Germline CDR1 reads LNHDA; CDR2 reads SQIVND (reference sequence). The CDR3 loop is CASGSSGLSEKLFF. The CDR3 DNA reads as TGTGCCAGCGGGTCTAGCGGCCTCTCCGAAAAACTGTTTTTT.

V gene TRBV6-1 combines with J gene TRBJ2-1; 10 nucleotides line up with TRBD2. J lost 7 bases, V lost 6 bases, and 6 bases had no gene match. CDR1 and CDR2 (germline): MNHNS, SASEGT. There are 14 residues in the CDR3. The CDR3 nucleotides read TGTGCCAGCAGGGTGAGCGGGAGGGCAAATGAGCAGTTCTTC. Amino acids: CASRVSGRANEQFF.

The table lists this clone with a count of one. CDR3 in DNA: TGTGCCAGCAGTACCGGGACAGGGAATGAAAAACTGTTTTTT. It yields the protein CASSTGTGNEKLFF. The chain carries TRBV6-5 and TRBJ1-4, with TRBD1 matching 9 bases. The CDR3 is 14 residues long. V was pared by 5 bases and J by 5 bases, with 3 bases of the junction left unmatched. Looked up from germline, CDR1 is MNHEY and CDR2 is SVGAGI.

Only one count was recorded for this clone. This chain links TRBV28 with TRBJ1-5, with TRBD1 identical over 8 bases. Germline loops: CDR1 MDHEN, CDR2 SYDVKM. The ends lost 6 bases at V and 7 bases at J; junction bases unmatched: 8. The CDR3 is 14 amino acids. CDR3 DNA: TGTGCCAGCAGACGGACAGGGTCGGAACAGCCCCAGCATTTT. Its translation: CASRRTGSEQPQHF.

J is TRBJ2-1 and V is TRBV28, with 7 bases matching TRBD2. The trim removed 4 bases at V and 1 base at J, leaving 7 bases unmatched. Germline loops: CDR1 MDHEN, CDR2 SYDVKM. The CDR3 is 16 amino acids. In DNA, the CDR3 is TGTGCCAGCAGTTCCCCGGGGGGTTTATCCTACAATGAGCAGTTCTTC. It is translated as CASSSPGGLSYNEQFF.

This chain uses TRBV28 with TRBJ1-5, with 7 bases identical to TRBD1. The CDR3 extends over 16 amino acids. The V gene's germline CDR1 is MDHEN and CDR2 SYDVKM. The J segment lost 5 bases and the V segment lost 2 bases, leaving 9 bases of the junction unmatched. The CDR3 is CASSLGEGGRYQPQHF. CDR3 DNA: TGTGCCAGCAGTTTAGGGGAAGGGGGCAGATATCAGCCCCAGCATTTT. Full variable domain (missing parts from reference TRBV28 and TRBJ1-5): DVKVTQSSRYLVKRTGEKVFLECVQDMDHENMFWYRQDPGLGLRLIYFSYDVKMKEKGDIPEGYSVSREKKERFSLILESASTNQTSMYLCASSLGEGGRYQPQHFGDGTRLSIL.

The chain carries TRBV5-1 and TRBJ2-7; no clear D gene. Trimming took off 2 bases at V and 0 bases at J, with 21 bases between the two ends. Germline V gives CDR1 SGHRS, CDR2 YFSETQ. This CDR3 spans 18 amino acids. The CDR3 region has the DNA TGCGCCAGCAGCTTTGTACCCTTGACCAGAGTTAGCTCCTACGAGCAGTACTTC. It is translated as CASSFVPLTRVSSYEQYF.

The CDR3, as DNA: TGTGCCAGCAGTTACGTGGGAACCTACGAGCAGTACTTC. It specifies CASSYVGTYEQYF. V is TRBV6-6 and J is TRBJ2-5; no definite D call. The DNA end is more similar to TRBJ2-7, so the J call may be wrong. CDR3 size: 13 residues. Germline assignment: CDR1 MNHNY and CDR2 SVGAGI (reference sequence).

The chain carries TRBV6-5 and TRBJ2-7; D not resolved. V was clipped by 7 bases and J by 2 bases, with 6 bases between them. The CDR3 extends over 11 amino acids. Germline assignment: CDR1 MNHEY and CDR2 SVGAGI. Here the CDR3 reads CASKITYEQYF. The CDR3 nucleotides are TGTGCCAGCAAGATCACCTACGAGCAGTACTTC.

This clone occurred once. V is TRBV7-2 and J is TRBJ1-5; 9 nucleotides line up with TRBD1. The CDR3 extends over 14 amino acids. Germline assignment: CDR1 SGHTA and CDR2 FQGNSA. V lost 5 bases, J lost 4 bases, and 3 bases stayed unmatched. This CDR3 is CASSGDRVNQPQHF. For the CDR3, the DNA is TGTGCCAGCAGCGGGGACAGGGTTAATCAGCCCCAGCATTTT.

This clone was picked up a small number of times. The chain joins TRBV28 to TRBJ1-3; 8 bases match TRBD1. J gave up 2 bases and V 6 bases, and 9 bases lay outside the gene matches. Germline values: CDR1 MDHEN, CDR2 SYDVKM. This CDR3 spans 16 amino acids. CDR3 DNA: TGTGCCAGCAGACATAGACAGGGGACCCCTGGAAACACCATATATTTT. This sequence encodes CASRHRQGTPGNTIYF.

The chain recombines TRBV19 with TRBJ2-7; no definite D call. Germline loops: CDR1 LNHDA, CDR2 SQIVND (reference sequence). The CDR3 contains 12 residues. Deletions cut 7 bases from V and 6 bases from J, with 13 bases between. The CDR3 region has the DNA TGTGCCAGTACGGGTCCGCTGGGCGAGCAGTACTTC. Translating it yields CASTGPLGEQYF.

This sequence joins TRBV6-5 and TRBJ1-2; 7 nucleotides align to TRBD1. The CDR3 is 14 residues long. The V segment lost 6 bases and the J segment 7 bases; nucleotides outside the gene matches: 11. The germline V gene encodes CDR1 MNHEY and CDR2 SVGAGI. Here the CDR3 DNA reads TGTGCCAGCAGGCCCACGGAGACAGGGATTGGCTACACCTTC. This encodes CASRPTETGIGYTF.